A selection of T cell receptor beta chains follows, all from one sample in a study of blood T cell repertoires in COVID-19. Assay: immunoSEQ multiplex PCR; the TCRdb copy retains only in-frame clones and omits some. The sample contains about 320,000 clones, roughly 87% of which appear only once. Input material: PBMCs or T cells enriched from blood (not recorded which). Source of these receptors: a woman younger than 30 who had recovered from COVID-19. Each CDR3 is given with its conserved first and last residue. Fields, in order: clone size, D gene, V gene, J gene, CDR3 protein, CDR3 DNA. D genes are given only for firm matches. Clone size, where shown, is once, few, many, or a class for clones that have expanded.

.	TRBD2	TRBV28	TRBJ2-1	CASSLIAGGSYNEQFF	TGTGCCAGCAGTTTAATAGCGGGCGGCTCCTACAATGAGCAGTTCTTC
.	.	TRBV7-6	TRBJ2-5	CASSYHSGDLVETQYF	TGTGCCAGCAGCTACCACTCGGGGGACCTGGTTGAGACCCAGTACTTC
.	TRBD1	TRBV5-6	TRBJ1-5	CASSLRSGGRSNQPQHF	TGTGCCAGCAGCTTGAGGTCAGGGGGTCGAAGCAATCAGCCCCAGCATTTT
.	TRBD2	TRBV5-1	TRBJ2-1	CASSSGLAGGRRDEQFF	TGCGCCAGCAGCTCGGGACTAGCGGGGGGCCGCCGGGATGAGCAGTTCTTC
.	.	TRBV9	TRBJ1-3	CASSVVGVSGNTIYF	TGTGCCAGCAGCGTAGTAGGAGTCTCTGGAAACACCATATATTTT
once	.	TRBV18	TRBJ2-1	CASSPGGLAKNNEQFF	TGTGCCAGCTCCCCCGGGGGGCTAGCCAAGAACAATGAGCAGTTCTTC
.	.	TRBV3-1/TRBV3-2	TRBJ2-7	CASSQDTGSYEQYF	TGTGCCAGCAGCCAAGATACAGGGTCCTACGAGCAGTACTTC
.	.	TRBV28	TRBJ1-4	CASLRSPGRFNEKLFF	TGTGCCAGCCTCCGGAGCCCCGGCAGATTTAATGAAAAACTGTTTTTT
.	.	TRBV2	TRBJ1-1	CASEDRQSGNTEAFF	TGTGCCAGCGAGGACAGACAATCTGGGAACACTGAAGCTTTCTTT
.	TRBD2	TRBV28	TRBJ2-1	CASSPPGGVRNEQFF	TGTGCCAGCAGCCCCCCTGGGGGGGTGAGGAATGAGCAGTTCTTC
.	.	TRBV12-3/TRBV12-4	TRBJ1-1	CASSLWVGSKAFF	TGTGCCAGCAGTTTGTGGGTAGGGAGTAAAGCTTTCTTT
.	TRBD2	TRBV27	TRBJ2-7	CASSFQRLAGETQATSEGQYF	TGTGCCAGCAGTTTCCAGCGACTAGCGGGGGAGACCCAAGCTACCTCTGAGGGGCAGTACTTC
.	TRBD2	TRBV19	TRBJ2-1	CASSSRTSGTSSSYNEQFF	TGTGCCAGTAGTTCCCGGACTAGCGGGACTTCGAGCTCCTACAATGAGCAGTTCTTC
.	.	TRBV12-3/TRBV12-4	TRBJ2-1	CASLSYNEQFF	TGTGCCAGCCTGTCCTACAATGAGCAGTTCTTC
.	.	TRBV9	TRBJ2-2	CASSVGVRDTGELFF	TGTGCCAGCAGCGTAGGCGTCAGGGACACCGGGGAGCTGTTTTTT
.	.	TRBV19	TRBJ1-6	CASSRGYRDLVNNSPLHF	TGTGCCAGTTCGCGGGGGTACAGGGATTTGGTGAATAATTCACCCCTCCACTTT
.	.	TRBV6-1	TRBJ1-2	CASSESIGEAGYGYTF	TGTGCCAGCAGTGAAAGTATAGGGGAGGCGGGCTATGGCTACACCTTC
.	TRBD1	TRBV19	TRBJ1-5	CATARGNSNQPQHF	TGTGCCACCGCCAGGGGGAATAGCAATCAGCCCCAGCATTTT
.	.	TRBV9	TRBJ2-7	CASSARSGLPYEQYF	TGTGCCAGCAGCGCAAGAAGTGGACTCCCCTACGAGCAGTACTTC
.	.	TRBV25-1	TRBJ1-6	CASSEHRSNSPLHF	TGTGCCAGCAGTGAACATAGATCAAATTCACCCCTCCACTTT
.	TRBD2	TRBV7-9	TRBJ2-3	CASSRQSGGPRDTQYF	TGTGCCAGCAGCCGCCAATCGGGAGGGCCCCGAGATACGCAGTATTTT
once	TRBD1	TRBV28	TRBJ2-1	CASSARGQGARNEQFF	TGTGCCAGCAGTGCGAGGGGACAGGGGGCGCGAAATGAGCAGTTCTTC
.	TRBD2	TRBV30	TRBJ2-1	CAWSRLAGPYNEQFF	TGTGCCTGGAGTCGACTAGCGGGGCCGTACAATGAGCAGTTCTTC
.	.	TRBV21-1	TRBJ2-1	CASSLKGKGSGGDEQFF	TGTGCCAGCAGCTTAAAAGGGAAGGGTTCTGGGGGGGATGAGCAGTTCTTC
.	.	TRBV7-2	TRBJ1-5	CASSLDGGVSQPQHF	TGTGCCAGCAGCTTAGATGGAGGGGTATCTCAGCCCCAGCATTTT
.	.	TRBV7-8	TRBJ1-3	CASIQVPGNTIYF	TGTGCCAGCATACAGGTGCCTGGAAACACCATATATTTT
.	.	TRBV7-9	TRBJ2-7	CASSFSWGHTYEQYF	TGTGCCAGCAGCTTTTCCTGGGGCCATACCTACGAGCAGTACTTC
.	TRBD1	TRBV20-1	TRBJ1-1	CSARGSTEAFF	TGCAGTGCCAGGGGGAGCACTGAAGCTTTCTTT
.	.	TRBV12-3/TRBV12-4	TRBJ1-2	CASSYRTDGYTF	TGTGCCAGCAGTTACCGGACAGATGGCTACACCTTC
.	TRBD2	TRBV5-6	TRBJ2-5	CASNRLAGEGETQYF	TGTGCCAGCAACCGACTAGCGGGAGAGGGAGAGACCCAGTACTTC
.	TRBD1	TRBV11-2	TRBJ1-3	CASSLGQGLRSGNTIYF	TGTGCCAGCAGCTTGGGACAGGGGCTTAGGTCTGGAAACACCATATATTTT
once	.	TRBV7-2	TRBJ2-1	CASSPVVVSSSYNEQFF	TGTGCCAGCAGCCCCGTCGTTGTTTCTAGCTCCTACAATGAGCAGTTCTTC
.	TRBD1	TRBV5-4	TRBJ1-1	CASSKGTGDMNTEAFF	TGTGCCAGCAGCAAGGGGACAGGGGACATGAACACTGAAGCTTTCTTT
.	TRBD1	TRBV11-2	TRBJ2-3	CASSFSGQDPDTQYF	TGTGCCAGCAGCTTTTCGGGACAGGACCCAGATACGCAGTATTTT
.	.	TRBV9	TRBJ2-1	CASSVGPAGPYNEQFF	TGTGCCAGCAGCGTAGGACCAGCGGGTCCCTACAATGAGCAGTTCTTC
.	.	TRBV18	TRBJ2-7	CASSPTSSYEQYF	TGTGCCAGCTCACCAACTAGTAGCTACGAGCAGTACTTC
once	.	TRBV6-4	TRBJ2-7	CASSGIPWDTPYEQYF	TGTGCCAGCAGTGGCATACCTTGGGACACACCCTACGAGCAGTACTTC
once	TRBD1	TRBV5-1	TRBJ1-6	CASRTGTGGNSPLHF	TGCGCCAGCAGAACCGGGACAGGGGGTAATTCACCCCTCCACTTT
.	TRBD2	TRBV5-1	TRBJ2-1	CASTAGTSGRFDEQFF	TGCGCCAGCACCGCCGGGACTAGCGGGAGATTTGATGAGCAGTTCTTC
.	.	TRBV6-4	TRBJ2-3	CASSVRGYLRDTQYF	TGTGCCAGCAGTGTCCGAGGCTACCTTAGGGATACGCAGTATTTT
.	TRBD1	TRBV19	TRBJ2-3	CASSIFFLDRGSTDTQYF	TGTGCCAGTAGTATCTTCTTCCTGGACAGGGGAAGCACAGATACGCAGTATTTT